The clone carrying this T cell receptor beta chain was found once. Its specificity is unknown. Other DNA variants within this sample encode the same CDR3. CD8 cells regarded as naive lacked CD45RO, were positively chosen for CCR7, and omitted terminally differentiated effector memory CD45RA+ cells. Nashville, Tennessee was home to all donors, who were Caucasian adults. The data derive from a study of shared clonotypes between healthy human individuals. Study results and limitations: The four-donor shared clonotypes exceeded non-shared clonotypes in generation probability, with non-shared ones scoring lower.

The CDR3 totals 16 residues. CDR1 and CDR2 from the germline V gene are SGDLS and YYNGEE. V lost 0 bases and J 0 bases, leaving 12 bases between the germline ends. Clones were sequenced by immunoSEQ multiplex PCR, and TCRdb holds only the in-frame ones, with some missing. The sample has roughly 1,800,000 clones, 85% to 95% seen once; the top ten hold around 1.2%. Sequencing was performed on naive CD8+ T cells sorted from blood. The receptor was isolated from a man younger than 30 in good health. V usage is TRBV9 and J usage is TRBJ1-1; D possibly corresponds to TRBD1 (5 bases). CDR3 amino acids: CASSVEGEGLNTEAFF. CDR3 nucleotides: TGTGCCAGCAGCGTAGAAGGGGAGGGCCTGAACACTGAAGCTTTCTTT.